The 13 T cell receptor beta chains listed next were all sequenced from one sample in a study of cytomegalovirus exposure and HLA in healthy donors. Both 60 Vbeta primers and 13 Jbeta primers went into the PCR. The data were produced by immunoSEQ multiplex PCR, yet TCRdb's version contains in-frame clones alone and is incomplete. The sample holds about 200,000 clones; roughly 70% are singletons and the top ten take 1.8%. Sequencing was performed on PBMCs. Receptors originate from a young woman in good health and CMV-seronegative.

This sequence joins TRBV12-5 and TRBJ2-1; 8 bases are a match to TRBD1. Trimming took 5 bases from V and 1 from J; bases not matched to a gene: 7. This CDR3 comprises 16 residues. The V gene's germline CDR1 is LGHNT and CDR2 FRNRAP. The CDR3 is CASGTGQGLSYNEQFF. In DNA, the CDR3 is TGTGCTAGTGGTACCGGACAGGGTTTATCCTACAATGAGCAGTTCTTC. The variable domain in full, completed from reference TRBV12-5 and TRBJ2-1, reads DARVTQTPRHKVTEMGQEVTMRCQPILGHNTVFWYRQTMMQGLELLAYFRNRAPLDDSGMPKDRFSAEMPDATLATLKIQPSEPRDSAVYFCASGTGQGLSYNEQFFGPGTRLTVL.

This chain uses TRBV4-3 with TRBJ2-7; 7 bases are a match to TRBD2. In germline, CDR1 is LGHNA, CDR2 YSLEER. J was trimmed by 4 bases and V by 0 bases; bases with no gene match: 9. The CDR3 has 16 residues. CDR3 nucleotide sequence: TGCGCCAGCAGCCAAGATCTGGCGGGAGTTTCATACGAGCAGTACTTC. This encodes CASSQDLAGVSYEQYF.

The chain is built from TRBV7-7 and TRBJ1-4, with TRBD1 as a possible D gene (5 bases). The CDR3 sequence is 15 residues long. V was clipped by 3 bases and J by 7 bases, with 15 bases between them. Germline V gene sequence: CDR1 SSHAT, CDR2 FNYEAQ (reference sequence). The CDR3 spells CASSLGFTQGEKLFF. CDR3 coding DNA: TGTGCCAGCAGCTTGGGCTTCACTCAGGGTGAAAAACTGTTTTTT.

The V call is TRBV4-1, the J call TRBJ2-5; 8 nucleotides align to TRBD1. Germline V CDR1 and CDR2: MGHRA, YSYEKL. The CDR3 runs 14 residues. J lost 5 bases, V lost 4 bases, and 6 bases had no gene match. This CDR3 reads CASSPGQGPETQYF. The DNA of the CDR3 is TGCGCCAGCAGCCCCGGACAGGGACCGGAGACCCAGTACTTC.

Here the CDR3 DNA reads TGCGCCAGCAGCTCAGTGCGGGAGGGGAACTATGGCTACACCTTC. Protein product: CASSSVREGNYGYTF. V gene TRBV5-1 combines with J gene TRBJ1-2, with D perhaps matching TRBD1 (5 bases). Trimming took 3 bases from V and 2 from J, leaving 14 bases between them. CDR3 length: 15 residues. Germline V gives CDR1 SGHRS, CDR2 YFSETQ. Filled out from reference TRBV5-1 and TRBJ1-2, the complete variable domain reads KAGVTQTPRYLIKTRGQQVTLSCSPISGHRSVSWYQQTPGQGLQFLFEYFSETQRNKGNFPGRFSGRQFSNSRSEMNVSTLELGDSALYLCASSSVREGNYGYTFGSGTRLTVV.

In this sample, this clone turned up a few times. The chain combines TRBV29-1 with TRBJ2-7; 8 bases are shared with TRBD2. The V gene end was trimmed by 2 bases and the J gene end by 3 bases; junction bases not matched to a gene: 12. Germline V CDR1 and CDR2: SQVTM, ANQGSEA. The length of the CDR3 is 16 residues. CDR3 in DNA: TGCAGCGTTGAATCCAATGGGGCGGGAGGCGACTACGAGCAGTACTTC. Its translation is CSVESNGAGGDYEQYF.

The chain employs TRBV5-1 and TRBJ2-5, with 11 bases identical to TRBD2. The V gene's germline CDR1 is SGHRS and CDR2 YFSETQ. The CDR3 length is 14 residues. The junction had 5 bases not matched to a gene; V was cut back by 8 bases and J by 2 bases. The CDR3 loop is CASSTSGIQETQYF. The CDR3 nucleotides are TGCGCCAGTTCGACTAGCGGGATTCAAGAGACCCAGTACTTC.

The chain links TRBV7-9 to TRBJ2-7; possibly TRBD1 for D (6 bases). The CDR3 is 13 amino acids. CDR1 is SEHNR, CDR2 FQNEAQ, per germline (reference sequence). V lost 5 bases to trimming and J lost 2 bases, with 10 bases between them. For the CDR3, the DNA is TGTGCCAGCAGCGGCAGGGACACCTACGAGCAGTACTTC. Encoded protein: CASSGRDTYEQYF.

The rearrangement joins TRBV4-2 to TRBJ2-2, with D possibly TRBD2 on 6 matching bases. V gave up 4 bases and J gave up 4 bases, with 16 bases separating them. Germline V gene lookup returns CDR1 LGHNA and CDR2 YNFKEQ. CDR3 length: 16 residues. The CDR3 sequence is CASSPGIAVSTGELFF. CDR3 DNA: TGTGCCAGCAGCCCCGGAATAGCGGTATCCACCGGGGAGCTGTTTTTT.

V usage is TRBV5-6 and J usage is TRBJ1-6, with a weak D call TRBD1 (6 bases). CDR1 and CDR2 from the germline V gene are SGHDT and YYEEEE. The CDR3 is made up of 15 amino acids. V was clipped by 0 bases and J by 8 bases, with 12 bases between them. The CDR3 sequence: CASSLGGGFDSPLHF. CDR3 sequence (DNA): TGTGCCAGCAGCTTGGGAGGGGGATTTGATTCACCCCTCCACTTT.

The chain is built from TRBV7-4 and TRBJ2-7, with D possibly TRBD1 on 6 matching bases. Germline V gene lookup returns CDR1 SGHVT and CDR2 SQSDAQ. V dropped 5 bases and J dropped 6 bases, with 14 bases sitting between them. CDR3 length: 13 amino acids. CDR3 protein: CASSRNNRAEQYF. In DNA form, the CDR3 reads TGTGCCAGCAGCAGAAACAACAGGGCCGAGCAGTACTTC. The whole variable domain, filled in from reference TRBV7-4 and TRBJ2-7, reads GAGVSQSPRYKVAKRGRDVALRCDSISGHVTLYWYRQTLGQGSEVLTYSQSDAQRDKSGRPSGRFSAERPERSVSTLKIQRTEQGDSAVYLCASSRNNRAEQYFGPGTRLTVT.

This clone has more than one count but fewer than ten. The chain employs TRBV27 and TRBJ2-3, with D perhaps matching TRBD2 (5 bases). V shed 2 bases and J shed 0 bases, with 12 bases lying between them. CDR1 is MNHEY, CDR2 SMNVEV, per germline (reference sequence). The CDR3 spans 16 residues. CDR3 loop: CASSLRRASSTDTQYF. The CDR3 bases are TGTGCCAGCAGTTTACGGCGGGCCTCTAGCACAGATACGCAGTATTTT.

This sequence joins TRBV10-3 and TRBJ2-1, with D possibly TRBD2 on 5 matching bases. The CDR3 contains 13 residues. Per the germline V gene, CDR1 is ENHRY and CDR2 is SYGVKD. V lost 2 bases to trimming and J lost 8 bases, with 10 bases between them. The CDR3, as DNA: TGTGCCATCAGTGAGGTGGAGGACTATGAGCAGTTCTTC. Translated, it gives CAISEVEDYEQFF.